Presented here are 28 T cell receptor beta chains from one specimen sequenced in a study of siplizumab effects on memory and regulatory T cells. Repertoires were generated with immunoSEQ multiplex PCR, while TCRdb's copy carries only in-frame clones and drops some. The table has 90,000 to 95,000 clones, approximately 97% seen once. Source material: naive CD4+ T cells sorted from blood. The receptors here all came from a human donor in good health.

The chain employs TRBV5-1 and TRBJ1-1; the D is unclear. V lost 0 bases and J 1 base, leaving 7 bases between the germline ends. Germline CDR1 reads SGHRS; CDR2 reads YFSETQ. The CDR3 runs 14 residues. This CDR3 reads CASSLGEGNTEAFF. The CDR3 nucleotides are TGCGCCAGCAGCTTGGGTGAGGGGAACACTGAAGCTTTCTTT.

V usage is TRBV5-1 and J usage is TRBJ1-6; D is undetermined. This CDR3 comprises 14 residues. From germline, CDR1 is SGHRS and CDR2 YFSETQ. With 2 bases removed from V and 4 bases from J, the gap between germline ends came to 7 bases. DNA for the CDR3: TGCGCCAGCAGCTTTAACGGGTATAATTCACCCCTCCACTTT. Translating it yields CASSFNGYNSPLHF.

The chain uses TRBV6-6 and TRBJ2-7, with TRBD2 matching 7 bases. The CDR3 is 15 amino acids. Germline V CDR1 and CDR2: MNHNY, SVGAGI (reference sequence). Unmatched junction bases numbered 8, after V lost 6 bases and J lost 0 bases. The chain's CDR3 is CASSKVGLSSYEQYF. The CDR3 DNA sequence: TGTGCCAGCAGCAAAGTGGGACTATCCTCCTACGAGCAGTACTTC.

The chain has TRBV6-5 and TRBJ1-2; D possibly corresponds to TRBD1 (5 bases). Germline-derived CDR1 and CDR2 are MNHEY and SVGAGI. V was cut by 2 bases and J by 8 bases, with 12 bases left in between. The CDR3 covers 13 residues. The CDR3 sequence: CASSYGQGDGYTF. For the CDR3, the DNA is TGTGCCAGCAGTTACGGGCAGGGAGACGGCTACACCTTC.

This sequence joins TRBV5-1 and TRBJ2-5; D remains ambiguous. CDR3 size: 14 residues. Trimming stripped 4 bases from V and 2 bases from J, with 12 bases between. Per the germline V gene, CDR1 is SGHRS and CDR2 is YFSETQ. In DNA, the CDR3 is TGCGCCAGCAGCCCTCTAGTGGGACAAGAGACCCAGTACTTC. Its protein is CASSPLVGQETQYF. Full variable domain (outside the CDR3, taken from reference TRBV5-1 and TRBJ2-5): KAGVTQTPRYLIKTRGQQVTLSCSPISGHRSVSWYQQTPGQGLQFLFEYFSETQRNKGNFPGRFSGRQFSNSRSEMNVSTLELGDSALYLCASSPLVGQETQYFGPGTRLLVL.

This sequence joins TRBV6-6 and TRBJ1-2; 7 bases map to TRBD1. With 5 bases clipped from V and 4 bases from J, the junction kept 7 bases outside the gene matches. This CDR3 is built from 14 residues. From germline, CDR1 is MNHNY and CDR2 SVGAGI (reference sequence). CDR3 nucleotide sequence: TGTGCCAGCAGTCCCAGGGGGGACCTCTATGGCTACACCTTC. Amino acid sequence: CASSPRGDLYGYTF.

This chain connects TRBV7-8 to TRBJ2-1; TRBD1 might be the D (5 bases). The V gene's germline CDR1 is SGHVS and CDR2 FQNEAQ. Trimming pared 1 base from V and 6 bases from J, leaving 10 bases between. The CDR3 contains 14 residues. The CDR3 sequence: CASSLGTLINEQFF. CDR3 nucleotides: TGTGCCAGCAGCTTAGGGACATTAATCAATGAGCAGTTCTTC.

The chain links TRBV5-1 to TRBJ1-1; the match to TRBD1 covers 8 bases. The germline V gene encodes CDR1 SGHRS and CDR2 YFSETQ. V trimming: 2 bases; J trimming: 2 bases; junction bases outside the gene matches: 8. The CDR3 extends over 16 amino acids. The DNA of the CDR3 is TGCGCCAGCAGCTTTGTAGTGGCAGGGGGCAACACTGAAGCTTTCTTT. Its translation: CASSFVVAGGNTEAFF.

J is TRBJ2-4 and V is TRBV5-1, with 11 nucleotides matching TRBD2. The germline gives CDR1 SGHRS, CDR2 YFSETQ. The CDR3 spans 19 residues. J was trimmed by 0 bases and V by 0 bases; bases with no gene match: 8. The CDR3 coding sequence is TGCGCCAGCAGCTTGGAGGCTAGCGGGGGGTCCTTAGCCAAAAACATTCAGTACTTC. Its protein is CASSLEASGGSLAKNIQYF.

The chain uses TRBV5-6 and TRBJ1-2; D is perhaps TRBD1 (6 bases). The CDR3 is made up of 14 amino acids. Trimming removed 3 bases from V and 7 bases from J, with 16 bases in between. In germline, CDR1 is SGHDT, CDR2 YYEEEE. The CDR3 DNA reads as TGTGCCAGCAGCTCGGTAGGGGGAGGCCGTGGCTACACCTTC. Protein sequence: CASSSVGGGRGYTF. Full variable domain (missing parts from reference TRBV5-6 and TRBJ1-2): DAGVTQSPTHLIKTRGQQVTLRCSPKSGHDTVSWYQQALGQGPQFIFQYYEEEERQRGNFPDRFSGHQFPNYSSELNVNALLLGDSALYLCASSSVGGGRGYTFGSGTRLTVV.

V is TRBV18 and J is TRBJ2-7, with D unresolved. The CDR3 loop spans 16 amino acids. V shed 0 bases and J shed 2 bases, with 14 bases lying between them. Per germline, CDR1 KGHSH and CDR2 LQKENI. CDR3 region: CASSPPQGTSTYEQYF. CDR3 sequence (DNA): TGTGCCAGCTCACCACCTCAAGGTACGAGCACCTACGAGCAGTACTTC.

The chain employs TRBV10-3 and TRBJ1-2, with 7 bases aligning to TRBD1. This CDR3 has 13 amino acids. CDR1 and CDR2 (germline): ENHRY, SYGVKD. V was pared by 9 bases and J by 4 bases, with 8 bases of the junction left unmatched. CDR3 protein: CAIAPGGIYGYTF. In nucleotides, the CDR3 is TGTGCCATTGCGCCAGGGGGTATCTATGGCTACACCTTC.

The chain couples TRBV18 to TRBJ2-5; D call uncertain. Germline V gene lookup returns CDR1 KGHSH and CDR2 LQKENI. V was cut by 3 bases and J by 0 bases, with 14 bases left in between. This CDR3 spans 16 amino acids. This CDR3 is CASSPQVATNQETQYF. The CDR3 coding sequence is TGTGCCAGCTCACCGCAGGTCGCGACGAACCAAGAGACCCAGTACTTC.

The J gene is TRBJ1-2, the V gene TRBV5-4; no clear D gene. There are 16 residues in the CDR3. The germline V gene has CDR1 SGHNT and CDR2 YYREEE (reference sequence). The germline V and J ends were trimmed by 3 bases and 0 bases, with 15 bases remaining between them. CDR3 amino acids: CASSSFAGVSNYGYTF. The CDR3 coding sequence is TGTGCCAGCAGCTCTTTCGCTGGGGTATCTAACTATGGCTACACCTTC.

The DNA of the CDR3 is TGTGCCAGCAGTTTAAACGGCTACGAGCAGTACTTC. Translating gives CASSLNGYEQYF. The chain combines TRBV28 with TRBJ2-7; D remains unclear. The germline V and J ends were trimmed by 2 bases and 3 bases, with 5 bases remaining between them. The CDR3 is 12 residues long. Germline CDR1 is MDHEN and CDR2 is SYDVKM.

The DNA for the CDR3 is TGTGCCAGCAGCGGACTAGCGGGGGGGAGGGAGACCCAGTACTTC. Amino acids: CASSGLAGGRETQYF. The V gene is TRBV7-7, the J gene TRBJ2-5; 15 bases agree with TRBD2. The CDR3 sequence is 15 residues long. Germline CDR1 SSHAT, CDR2 FNYEAQ (reference sequence). The junction had 3 bases not matched to a gene; V was cut back by 5 bases and J by 5 bases.

The J gene is TRBJ2-1, the V gene TRBV5-1, with TRBD1 matching over 7 bases. The length of the CDR3 is 15 residues. V dropped 0 bases and J dropped 3; count of bases not matched to a gene: 3. Germline V gene data show CDR1 as SGHRS and CDR2 as YFSETQ. The CDR3 region is CASSLVAGGYNEQFF. CDR3 nucleotide sequence: TGCGCCAGCAGCTTGGTGGCAGGGGGCTACAATGAGCAGTTCTTC.

The chain uses TRBV28 and TRBJ1-6; no clear D gene. Between the trimmed V and J ends, which lost 6 bases and 10 bases, there was a span of 10 bases. Germline V gene lookup returns CDR1 MDHEN and CDR2 SYDVKM. The length of the CDR3 is 12 residues. The CDR3: CASSSQHSPLHF. The CDR3 bases are TGTGCCAGCAGCTCCCAACACTCACCCCTCCACTTT. The entire variable domain, with the rest obtained from reference TRBV28 and TRBJ1-6, is as follows: DVKVTQSSRYLVKRTGEKVFLECVQDMDHENMFWYRQDPGLGLRLIYFSYDVKMKEKGDIPEGYSVSREKKERFSLILESASTNQTSMYLCASSSQHSPLHFGNGTRLTVT.

The chain combines TRBV10-1 with TRBJ2-2, with 9 positions matching TRBD2. Germline lookup yields CDR1 WNHNN and CDR2 SYGVQD (reference sequence). CDR3 length equals 17 residues. V was pared by 2 bases and J by 5 bases, with 9 bases of the junction left unmatched. The CDR3, as DNA: TGCGCCAGCAGTGAGGCGCGGGGGGGTATTGAAACCGGGGAGCTGTTTTTT. As protein: CASSEARGGIETGELFF.

The chain uses TRBV2 and TRBJ2-7, with D perhaps TRBD1 (5 bases). The V gene lost 7 bases and the J gene lost 2 bases, with 15 bases spanning the gap. This CDR3 is 14 amino acids long. From germline, CDR1 is SNHLY and CDR2 FYNNEI. The CDR3 DNA reads as TGTGCCAGCAATGGTGAAGGGGTGGCCTACGAGCAGTACTTC. Its translation is CASNGEGVAYEQYF.

This clone occurred once. The chain combines TRBV18 with TRBJ2-7; D might be TRBD1 (6 bases). Germline CDR1 and CDR2: KGHSH and LQKENI. V lost 6 bases to trimming and J lost 5 bases, with 17 bases between them. The CDR3 is 14 amino acids. CDR3 residues: CASSMGRGGHEQYF. In nucleotides, the CDR3 is TGTGCCAGCTCGATGGGACGAGGGGGACACGAGCAGTACTTC.

This chain connects TRBV6-1 to TRBJ1-4; D remains unclear. The V and J ends lost 3 bases and 8 bases respectively, with 7 bases between them. The CDR3 totals 12 residues. CDR1 MNHNS and CDR2 SASEGT come from the germline V gene. CDR3 region: CASSEAGEKLFF. For the CDR3, the DNA is TGTGCCAGCAGTGAGGCGGGGGAAAAACTGTTTTTT.

This chain connects TRBV4-2 to TRBJ2-3; 9 bases agree with TRBD1. This CDR3 comprises 16 residues. V lost 3 bases, J lost 4 bases, and 8 bases stayed unmatched. The germline gives CDR1 LGHNA, CDR2 YNFKEQ. The CDR3 sequence: CASSHVPGQGPDTQYF. As DNA, the CDR3 is TGTGCCAGCAGCCACGTTCCGGGACAGGGTCCAGATACGCAGTATTTT.

CDR3 in amino acids: CASSWGTGIGEQYF. The CDR3 DNA follows: TGTGCCAGCAGCTGGGGGACAGGGATCGGCGAGCAGTACTTC. The V call is TRBV5-5, the J call TRBJ2-7; 9 nucleotides match TRBD1. The CDR3 totals 14 residues. Germline V gene data show CDR1 as SGHKS and CDR2 as YYEKEE (reference sequence). V lost 3 bases to trimming and J lost 6 bases; unmatched junction nucleotides: 7.

The chain links TRBV6-5 to TRBJ1-2; possibly TRBD1 for D (5 bases). This CDR3 comprises 13 residues. V was cut by 2 bases and J by 4 bases, with 8 bases left in between. Germline CDR1 reads MNHEY; CDR2 reads SVGAGI. The CDR3 spells CASSYGGTYGYTF. The CDR3 DNA is TGTGCCAGCAGTTACGGAGGGACCTATGGCTACACCTTC.

This clone was counted once. This chain connects TRBV19 to TRBJ2-6; D is perhaps TRBD1 (6 bases). The CDR3 extends over 15 amino acids. Trimming removed 5 bases from V and 1 base from J, with 9 bases in between. CDR1 is LNHDA, CDR2 SQIVND, per germline (reference sequence). CDR3 residues: CASSVQGSGANVLTF. The CDR3 DNA reads TGTGCCAGTAGTGTCCAGGGGTCTGGGGCCAACGTCCTGACTTTC.

The CDR3 bases are TGTGCCAGCTCACCACCGGGGGACCCGGGAGGGACCCAGTACTTC. The encoded protein is CASSPPGDPGGTQYF. This sequence joins TRBV18 and TRBJ2-5; 7 bases are a match to TRBD2. Trimming cost V 0 bases and J 7 bases; bases outside gene matches: 8. Germline-derived CDR1 and CDR2 are KGHSH and LQKENI. The CDR3 length is 15 residues.

CDR3 bases: TGTGCCAGCAGCTTAATTCCGGGGTCTAGCACAGATACGCAGTATTTT. Amino acid sequence: CASSLIPGSSTDTQYF. This rearrangement joins TRBV7-3 to TRBJ2-3; D may be TRBD2 (5 bases). The germline V and J ends were trimmed by 1 base and 0 bases, with 11 bases remaining between them. CDR1 SGHTA and CDR2 FQGTGA come from the germline V gene. The CDR3 totals 16 residues.